This T cell receptor beta chain emerged from a study of T cells in Graves' hyperthyroidism and ophthalmopathy. Hyperthyroidism was newly diagnosed in patients aged 18 to 65 (duration under 2 months). Blood was obtained at the first hyperthyroidism diagnosis, which preceded any ophthalmopathy symptoms. Fresh peripheral blood, roughly 9.8 ml of it, supplied the PBMCs. Authors of the study amplified TCR beta CDR3 regions from RNA transcripts. The TCR CDR3 first-round RT-PCR relied on the HTBI primer set. From the multiplex PCR reads, TCRdb called clonotypes with MiXCR, one entry per CDR3 protein. The sample has 730,000 or so distinct CDR3 sequences, around 19% seen once. The CDR3 has 13 amino acids. V lost 0 bases to trimming and J lost 5 bases, with 7 bases between them. Germline CDR1 and CDR2: MGHRA and YSYEKL.

The clonotype comes from a woman between 50 and 59 years old with Graves' hyperthyroidism that later progressed to Graves' ophthalmopathy. V and J are TRBV4-1 and TRBJ2-5; D uncertain. The sequencing input was blood. This CDR3 is CASSQDVTETQYF. The CDR3 bases are TGCGCCAGCAGCCAAGATGTCACGGAGACCCAGTACTTC.